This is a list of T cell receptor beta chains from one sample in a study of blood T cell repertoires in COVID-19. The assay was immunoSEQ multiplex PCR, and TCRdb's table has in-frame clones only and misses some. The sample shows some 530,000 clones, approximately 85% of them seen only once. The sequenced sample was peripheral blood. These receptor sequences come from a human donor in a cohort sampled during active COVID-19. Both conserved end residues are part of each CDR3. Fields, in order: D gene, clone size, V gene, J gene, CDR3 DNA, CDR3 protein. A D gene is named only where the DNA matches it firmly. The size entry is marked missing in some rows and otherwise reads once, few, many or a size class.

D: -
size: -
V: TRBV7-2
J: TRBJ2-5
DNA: TGTGCCAGCAGCAGAAGCCAGATGGGGGCCACGCGAGAGACCCAGTACTTC
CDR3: CASSRSQMGATRETQYF

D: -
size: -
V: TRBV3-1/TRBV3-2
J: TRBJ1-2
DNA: TGTGCCAGCAAAAGTACTTATGGCTACACCTTC
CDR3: CASKSTYGYTF

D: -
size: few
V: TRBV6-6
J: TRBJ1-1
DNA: TGTGCCAGCAGTCCCACTAGGAGCACTGAAGCTTTCTTT
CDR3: CASSPTRSTEAFF

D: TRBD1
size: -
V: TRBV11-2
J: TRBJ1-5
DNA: TGTGCCAGCAGCTTAAACAGGGGTAATCAGCCCCAGCATTTT
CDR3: CASSLNRGNQPQHF

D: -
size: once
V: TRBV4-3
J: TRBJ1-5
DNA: TGCGCCAGCAGCCAAGAACAGGGACCTCGCAATCAGCCCCAGCATTTT
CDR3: CASSQEQGPRNQPQHF

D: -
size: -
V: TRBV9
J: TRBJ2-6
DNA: TGTGCCAGCAGCCCCGCCGGTTTCTCTGGGGCCAACGTCCTGACTTTC
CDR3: CASSPAGFSGANVLTF

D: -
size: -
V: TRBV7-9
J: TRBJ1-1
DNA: TGTGCCAGCAGCTTAGGAGAGTTGAACACTGAAGCTTTCTTT
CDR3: CASSLGELNTEAFF

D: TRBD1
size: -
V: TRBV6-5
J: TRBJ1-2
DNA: TGTGCCAGCAGTAGCCCTCAGGGGGCCACTGGCTACACCTTC
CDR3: CASSSPQGATGYTF

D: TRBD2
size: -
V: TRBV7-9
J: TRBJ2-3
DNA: TGTGCCAGCAGCGGGACTAGCGGGGTATTGGATACGCAGTATTTT
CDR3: CASSGTSGVLDTQYF

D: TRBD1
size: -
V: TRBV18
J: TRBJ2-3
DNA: TGTGCCAGCTCAGACCGGGACAGCAGCACAGATACGCAGTATTTT
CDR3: CASSDRDSSTDTQYF

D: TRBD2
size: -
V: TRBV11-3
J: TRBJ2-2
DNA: TGTGCCAGCAGCCCGGCGGGACTAGCCGGGACCGGGGAGCTGTTTTTT
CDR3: CASSPAGLAGTGELFF

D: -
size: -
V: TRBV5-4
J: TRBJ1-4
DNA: TGTGCCAGCAGCACATCCCCTAATGAAAAACTGTTTTTT
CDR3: CASSTSPNEKLFF

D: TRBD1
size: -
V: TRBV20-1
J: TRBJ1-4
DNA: TGCAGTGCTTCCCGACAGGGCAAACTGTTTTTT
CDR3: CSASRQGKLFF

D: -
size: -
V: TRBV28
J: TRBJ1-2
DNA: TGTGCCAGCAGTCCTGCAGGGCCCGATAACTATGGCTACACCTTC
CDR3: CASSPAGPDNYGYTF

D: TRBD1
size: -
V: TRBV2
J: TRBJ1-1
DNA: TGTGCCAGCAGTGAGGGGGGACAGGGGAAAGTCTTT
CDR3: CASSEGGQGKVF

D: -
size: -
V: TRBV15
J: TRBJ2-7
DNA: TGTGCCACCAGCAGAGACAGGCCCTACGAGCAGTACTTC
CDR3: CATSRDRPYEQYF

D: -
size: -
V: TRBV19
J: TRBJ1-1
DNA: TGTGCCAGTAGTCCACAAACTATAAAATCCACTGAAGCTTTCTTT
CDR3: CASSPQTIKSTEAFF

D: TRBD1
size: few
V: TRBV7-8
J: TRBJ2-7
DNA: TGTGCCAGCAGCCTATCACAGGGGTACGAGCAGTACTTC
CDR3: CASSLSQGYEQYF

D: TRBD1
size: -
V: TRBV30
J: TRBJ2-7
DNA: TGTGCCTGGAGTGTACGGGACAGATCCTACGAGCAGTACTTC
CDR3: CAWSVRDRSYEQYF

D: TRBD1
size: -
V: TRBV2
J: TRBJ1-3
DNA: TGTGCCAGCAGTGCAGGGACAGGCACTGGAAACACCATATATTTT
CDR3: CASSAGTGTGNTIYF

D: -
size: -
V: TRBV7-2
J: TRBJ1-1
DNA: TGTGCCAGCAGAGTAGGTGGGGGGACTGAAGCTTTCTTT
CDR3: CASRVGGGTEAFF

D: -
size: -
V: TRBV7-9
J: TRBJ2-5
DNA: TGTGCCAGCAGCTCGAGCGGCGGGGAGACCCAGTACTTC
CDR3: CASSSSGGETQYF

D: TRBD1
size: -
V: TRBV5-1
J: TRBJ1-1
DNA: TGCGCCAGCAGCTTTGGACAGGGGTTTCCCGTGACTGAAGCTTTCTTT
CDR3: CASSFGQGFPVTEAFF

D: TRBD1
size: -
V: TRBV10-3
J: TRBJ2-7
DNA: TGTGCCGTCGGCGACAGGGAATGGGAGCAGTACTTC
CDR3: CAVGDREWEQYF

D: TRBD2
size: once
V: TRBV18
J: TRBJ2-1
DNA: TGTGCCAGCTCGCCGGCCGGGACTAACAATGAGCAGTTCTTC
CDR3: CASSPAGTNNEQFF

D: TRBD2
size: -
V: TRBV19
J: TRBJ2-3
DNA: TGTGCCAGTAGTACTAAAGTAGGGAGGGCAGATACGCAGTATTTT
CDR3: CASSTKVGRADTQYF

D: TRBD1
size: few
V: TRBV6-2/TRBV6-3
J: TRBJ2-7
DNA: TGTGCCAGCAGTTACTTGACAGGGGGCTATCCATACGAGCAGTACTTC
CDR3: CASSYLTGGYPYEQYF

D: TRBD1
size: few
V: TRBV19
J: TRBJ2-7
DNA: TGTGCCAGTAGTGGGACAGGGGGTTACGAGCAGTACTTC
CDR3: CASSGTGGYEQYF

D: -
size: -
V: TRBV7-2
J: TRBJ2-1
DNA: TGTGCCAGCAGCTTCCGGGCGGGGATATACAATGAGCAGTTCTTC
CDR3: CASSFRAGIYNEQFF

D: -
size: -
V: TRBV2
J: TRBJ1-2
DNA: TGTGCCAGCAGGCCAACAGGGAACTATGGCTACACCTTC
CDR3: CASRPTGNYGYTF

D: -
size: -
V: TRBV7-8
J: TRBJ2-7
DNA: TGTGCCAGCAGCTCGGGTCAGACCTACGAGCAGTACTTC
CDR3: CASSSGQTYEQYF

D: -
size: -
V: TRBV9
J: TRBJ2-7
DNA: TGTGCCAGCAGCGTAGGTGGAGGTGGGGAGCAGTACTTC
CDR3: CASSVGGGGEQYF

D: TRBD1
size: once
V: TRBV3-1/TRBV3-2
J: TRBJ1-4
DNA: TGTGCCAGCAGCCAATCCGACAGGGGAACTAATGAAAAACTGTTTTTT
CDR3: CASSQSDRGTNEKLFF

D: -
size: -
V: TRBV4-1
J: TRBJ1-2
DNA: TGCGCCAGCAGCCAAGATTCGGGGGTCGGAGGCTACACCTTC
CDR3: CASSQDSGVGGYTF

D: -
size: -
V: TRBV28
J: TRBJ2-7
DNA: TGTGCCAGCAGTTTACGGCCTAGCGAAACCTACGAGCAGTACTTC
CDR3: CASSLRPSETYEQYF

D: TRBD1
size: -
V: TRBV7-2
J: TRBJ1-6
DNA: TGTGCCAGCAGCTCAATGGGACAGGGGAGCTCCTATAATTCACCCCTCCACTTT
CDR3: CASSSMGQGSSYNSPLHF

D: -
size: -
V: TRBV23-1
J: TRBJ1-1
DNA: TGCGCCAGCACCCATGAGACGAGGGAGAACACTGAAGCTTTCTTT
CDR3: CASTHETRENTEAFF

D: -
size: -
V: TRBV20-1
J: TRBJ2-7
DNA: TGCAGTGCTAGTAGACTGGGCGAGCAGTACTTC
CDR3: CSASRLGEQYF

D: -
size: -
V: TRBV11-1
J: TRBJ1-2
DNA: TGTGCCAGCAGACGAACGGGGGGTGGCTACACCTTC
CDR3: CASRRTGGGYTF

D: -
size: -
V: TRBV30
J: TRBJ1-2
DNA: TGTGCCTGGGCACCTACAGGAGCCTATGGCTACACCTTC
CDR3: CAWAPTGAYGYTF

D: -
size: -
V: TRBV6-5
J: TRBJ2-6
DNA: TGTGCCAGCAGTTACTTCAGCTCTGGGGCCAACGTCCTGACTTTC
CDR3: CASSYFSSGANVLTF

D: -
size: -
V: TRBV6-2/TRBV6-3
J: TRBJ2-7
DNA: TGTGCCAGCAGTCTGGGGGGTGGAACGAACGAGCAGTACTTC
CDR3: CASSLGGGTNEQYF

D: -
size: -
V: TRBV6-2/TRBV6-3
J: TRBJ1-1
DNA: TGTGCCAGCAGTTACTCCCGAGGTCTGGGGGCGCTCACTGAAGCTTTCTTT
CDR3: CASSYSRGLGALTEAFF

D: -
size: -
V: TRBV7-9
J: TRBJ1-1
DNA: TGTGCCAGCAGCCACGGGATTTCCTGGGGGGACACTGAAGCTTTCTTT
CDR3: CASSHGISWGDTEAFF

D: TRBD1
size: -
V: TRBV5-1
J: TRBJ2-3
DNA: TGCGCCAGCAGCTTACAGGGACAGGGTAGCACAGATACGCAGTATTTT
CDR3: CASSLQGQGSTDTQYF

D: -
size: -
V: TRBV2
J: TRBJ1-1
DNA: TGTGCCAGCAGTGATGCTGGTAATAAGGAGACTGAAGCTTTCTTT
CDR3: CASSDAGNKETEAFF

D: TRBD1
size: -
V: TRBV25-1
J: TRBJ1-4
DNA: TGTGCCAGCAGTGAATTAGGGCAGGGGGCAACTAATGAAAAACTGTTTTTT
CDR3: CASSELGQGATNEKLFF

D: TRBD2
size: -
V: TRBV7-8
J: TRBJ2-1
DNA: TGTGCCAGCAGCCTACTAGCGGGAGGGCCATATGAGCAGTTCTTC
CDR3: CASSLLAGGPYEQFF

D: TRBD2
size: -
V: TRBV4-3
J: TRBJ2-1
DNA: TGCGCCAGCAGCCAAGATCCAGGACGGGAGGGCATGAATGAGCAGTTCTTC
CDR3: CASSQDPGREGMNEQFF

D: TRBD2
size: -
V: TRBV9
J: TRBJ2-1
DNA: TGTGCCAGCAGCGTAGATACTAGCGGGAGAAGAAATGAGCAGTTCTTC
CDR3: CASSVDTSGRRNEQFF